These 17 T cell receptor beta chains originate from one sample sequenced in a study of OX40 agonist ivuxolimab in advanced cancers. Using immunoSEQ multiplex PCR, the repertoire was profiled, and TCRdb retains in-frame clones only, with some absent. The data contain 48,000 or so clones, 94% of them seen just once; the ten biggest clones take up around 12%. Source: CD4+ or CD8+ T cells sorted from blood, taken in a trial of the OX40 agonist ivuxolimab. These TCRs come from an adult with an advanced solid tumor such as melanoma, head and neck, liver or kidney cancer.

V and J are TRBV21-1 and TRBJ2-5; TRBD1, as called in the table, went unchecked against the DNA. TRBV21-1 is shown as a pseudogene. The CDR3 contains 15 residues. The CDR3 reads CASSKAHEGAETQYF. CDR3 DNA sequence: TGTGCCAGCAGCAAAGCACACGAGGGGGCTGAGACCCAGTACTTC.

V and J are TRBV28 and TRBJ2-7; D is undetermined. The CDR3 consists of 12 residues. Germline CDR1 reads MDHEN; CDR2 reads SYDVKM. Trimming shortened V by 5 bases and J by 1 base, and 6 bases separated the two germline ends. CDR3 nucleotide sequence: TGTGCCAGCAGTCCCGATTCCTACGAGCAGTACTTC. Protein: CASSPDSYEQYF.

Here the CDR3 reads CASSFLEADTQYF. CDR3 sequence (DNA): TGTGCCAGCAGTTTCCTGGAAGCAGATACGCAGTATTTT. The chain couples TRBV28 to TRBJ2-3; D call uncertain. The CDR3 consists of 13 residues. Germline-derived CDR1 and CDR2 are MDHEN and SYDVKM. V lost 3 bases and J 4 bases, leaving 8 bases between the germline ends.

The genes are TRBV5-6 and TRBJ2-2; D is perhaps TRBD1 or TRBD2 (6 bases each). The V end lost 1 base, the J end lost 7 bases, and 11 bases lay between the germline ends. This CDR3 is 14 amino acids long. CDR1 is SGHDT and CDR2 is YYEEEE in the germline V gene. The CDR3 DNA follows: TGTGCCAGCAGCTTGCGGGGGCGCGTCGGGGAGCTGTTTTTT. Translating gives CASSLRGRVGELFF.

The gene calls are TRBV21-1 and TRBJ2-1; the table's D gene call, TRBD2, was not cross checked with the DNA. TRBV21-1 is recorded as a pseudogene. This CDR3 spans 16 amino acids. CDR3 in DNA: TGTGCCAGCAGCCTTTCTACTAGTCCCTGTCCAAGTGAGCAGTTCTTC. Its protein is CASSLSTSPCPSEQFF.

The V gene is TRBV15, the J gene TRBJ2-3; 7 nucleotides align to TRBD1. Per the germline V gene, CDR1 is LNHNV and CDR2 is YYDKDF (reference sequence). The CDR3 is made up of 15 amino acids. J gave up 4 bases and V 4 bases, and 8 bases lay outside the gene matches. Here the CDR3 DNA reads TGTGCCACCAGCAAAGGGACAGTGTTTGCAGATACGCAGTATTTT. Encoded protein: CATSKGTVFADTQYF.

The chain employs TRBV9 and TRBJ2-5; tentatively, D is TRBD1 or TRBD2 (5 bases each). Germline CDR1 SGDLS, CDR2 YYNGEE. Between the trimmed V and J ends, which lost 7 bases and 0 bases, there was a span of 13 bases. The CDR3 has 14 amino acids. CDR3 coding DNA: TGTGCCAGCGGGGACCCCGGGTACCAAGAGACCCAGTACTTC. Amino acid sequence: CASGDPGYQETQYF.

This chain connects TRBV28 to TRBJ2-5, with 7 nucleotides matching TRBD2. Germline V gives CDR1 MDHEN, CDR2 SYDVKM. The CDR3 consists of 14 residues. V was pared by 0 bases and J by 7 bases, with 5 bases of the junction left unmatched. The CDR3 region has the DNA TGTGCCAGCAGTTTATGGCAGCGGGATGTGACCCAGTACTTC. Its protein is CASSLWQRDVTQYF.

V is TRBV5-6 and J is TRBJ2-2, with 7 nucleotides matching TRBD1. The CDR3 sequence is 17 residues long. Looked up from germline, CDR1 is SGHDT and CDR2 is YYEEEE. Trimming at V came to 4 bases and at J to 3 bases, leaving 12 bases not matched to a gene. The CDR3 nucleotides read TGTGCCAGCAGCCAGACAGGGAGAGGGCTATACACCGGGGAGCTGTTTTTT. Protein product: CASSQTGRGLYTGELFF.

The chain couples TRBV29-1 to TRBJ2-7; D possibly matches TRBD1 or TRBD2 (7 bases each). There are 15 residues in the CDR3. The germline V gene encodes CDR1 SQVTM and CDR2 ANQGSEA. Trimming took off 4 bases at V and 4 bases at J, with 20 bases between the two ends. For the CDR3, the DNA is TGCAGCGTTGCGGACAGGCTAAGCGGGGAATACGAGCAGTACTTC. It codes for CSVADRLSGEYEQYF.

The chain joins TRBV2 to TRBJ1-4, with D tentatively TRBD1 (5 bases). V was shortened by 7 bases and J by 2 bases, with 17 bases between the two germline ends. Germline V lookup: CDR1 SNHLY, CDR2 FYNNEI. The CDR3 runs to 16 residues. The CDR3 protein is CASTVVSGATNEKLFF. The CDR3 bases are TGTGCCAGCACCGTGGTCTCTGGGGCGACTAATGAAAAACTGTTTTTT.

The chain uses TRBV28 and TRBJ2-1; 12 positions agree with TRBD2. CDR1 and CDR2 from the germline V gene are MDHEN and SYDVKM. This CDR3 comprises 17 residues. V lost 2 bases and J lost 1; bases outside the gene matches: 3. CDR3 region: CASSLRLAGVSYNEQFF. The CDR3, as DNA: TGTGCCAGCAGTTTAAGACTAGCGGGAGTATCCTACAATGAGCAGTTCTTC.

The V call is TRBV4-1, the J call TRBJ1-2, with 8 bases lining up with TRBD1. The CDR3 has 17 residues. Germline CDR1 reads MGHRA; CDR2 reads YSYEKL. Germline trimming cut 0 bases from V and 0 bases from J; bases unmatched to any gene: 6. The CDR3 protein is CASSQDSRGPSNYGYTF. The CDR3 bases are TGCGCCAGCAGCCAAGATAGCAGGGGGCCATCTAACTATGGCTACACCTTC.

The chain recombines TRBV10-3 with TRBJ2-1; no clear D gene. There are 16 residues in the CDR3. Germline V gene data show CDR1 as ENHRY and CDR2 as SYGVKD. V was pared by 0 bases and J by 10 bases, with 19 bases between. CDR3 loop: CAISESKLRQREEQFF. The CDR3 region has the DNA TGTGCCATCAGTGAGTCGAAATTAAGGCAAAGGGAAGAGCAGTTCTTC.

The CDR3 DNA reads as TGCAGCGTCAGGGGGGGCTCCTACGAGCAGTACTTC. Residues: CSVRGGSYEQYF. The chain carries TRBV29-1 and TRBJ2-7; D possibly matches TRBD1 or TRBD2 (7 bases each). The length of the CDR3 is 12 residues. Between the trimmed V and J ends, which lost 6 bases and 0 bases, there was a span of 9 bases. Germline-derived CDR1 and CDR2 are SQVTM and ANQGSEA.

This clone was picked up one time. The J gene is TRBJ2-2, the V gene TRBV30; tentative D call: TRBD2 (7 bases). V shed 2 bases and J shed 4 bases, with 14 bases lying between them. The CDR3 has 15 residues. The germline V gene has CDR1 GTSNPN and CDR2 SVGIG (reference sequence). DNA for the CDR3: TGTGCCTGGAGTTCTCGGGGGGCGGGCACCGGGGAGCTGTTTTTT. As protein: CAWSSRGAGTGELFF. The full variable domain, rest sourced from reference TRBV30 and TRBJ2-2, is SQTIHQWPATLVQPVGSPLSLECTVEGTSNPNLYWYRQAAGRGLQLLFYSVGIGQISSEVPQNLSASRPQDRQFILSSKKLLLSDSGFYLCAWSSRGAGTGELFFGEGSRLTVL.

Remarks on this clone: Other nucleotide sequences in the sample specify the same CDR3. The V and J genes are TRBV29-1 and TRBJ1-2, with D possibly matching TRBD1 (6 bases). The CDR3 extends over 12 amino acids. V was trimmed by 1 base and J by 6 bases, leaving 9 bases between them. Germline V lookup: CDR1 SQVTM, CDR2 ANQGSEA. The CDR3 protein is CSVEGGADGYTF. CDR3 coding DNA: TGCAGCGTTGAAGGGGGGGCGGATGGCTACACCTTC.